The entry below gives a single TCR beta chain sequence along with its context. The data are from a study of breast tumors, draining lymph nodes, adjacent tissues. Axillary draining lymph nodes of breast cancer patients supplied the node samples. CDR1 and CDR2 from the germline V gene are LGHDT and YNNKEL (reference sequence). This CDR3 spans 15 amino acids. V trimming: 0 bases; J trimming: 8 bases; junction bases outside the gene matches: 6. TCRdb passed the multiplex PCR reads through MiXCR, listing each CDR3 protein once. The sample has about 180,000 distinct CDR3 sequences; 30% to 35% are singletons.

V and J are TRBV3-1 and TRBJ1-2; the match to TRBD1 covers 10 bases. This TCR came from a female donor with breast cancer. Some clones in this sample may be carry-over from other donors' samples. Sequencing was performed on axillary lymph node tissue. The CDR3 DNA follows: TGTGCCAGCAGCCAAGATCGGGACAGGGGCGAAGGCTACACCTTC. Protein: CASSQDRDRGEGYTF.